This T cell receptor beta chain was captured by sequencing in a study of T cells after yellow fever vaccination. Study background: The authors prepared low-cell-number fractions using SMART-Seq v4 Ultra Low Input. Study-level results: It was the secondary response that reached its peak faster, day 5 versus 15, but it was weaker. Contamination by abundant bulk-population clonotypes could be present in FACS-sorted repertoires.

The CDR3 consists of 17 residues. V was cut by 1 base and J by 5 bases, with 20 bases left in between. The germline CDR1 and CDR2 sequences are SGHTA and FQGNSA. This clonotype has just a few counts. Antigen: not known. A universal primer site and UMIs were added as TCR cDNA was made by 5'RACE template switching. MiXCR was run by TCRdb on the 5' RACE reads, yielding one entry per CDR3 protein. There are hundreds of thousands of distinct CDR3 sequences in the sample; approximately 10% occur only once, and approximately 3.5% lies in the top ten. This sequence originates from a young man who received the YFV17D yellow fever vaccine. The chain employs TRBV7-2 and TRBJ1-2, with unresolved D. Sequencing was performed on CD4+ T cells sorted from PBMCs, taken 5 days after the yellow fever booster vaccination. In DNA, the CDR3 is TGTGCCAGCAGCTTAGAGCGTCCAGGCTTCCATCGGTATGGCTACACCTTC. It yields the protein CASSLERPGFHRYGYTF.